This is a list of T cell receptor beta chains from one sample in a study of regulatory T cells in long-lasting Graves disease. A single record per CDR3 protein comes from TCRdb applying MiXCR to the multiplex PCR reads. The data show about 540,000 distinct CDR3 sequences, with around an eighth seen just once and roughly a tenth held by the top ten. This same sample was also part of a study on T cells in Graves' hyperthyroidism and ophthalmopathy.

Sequenced material: peripheral blood mononuclear cells (PBMCs), taken at new diagnosis, from a patient treated with antithyroid drugs. The receptors derive from a man aged 25 to 40 with Graves disease. Each CDR3 is given with its conserved first and last residue. The D gene is left open where the match is weak. Some rows have no size entry. The others give once, few or many, or a class for an expanded clone.

clone_size,j_call,v_call,d_call,cdr3_length,cdr3_nt,cdr3_aa
few,TRBJ2-1,TRBV27,TRBD2,17,TGTGCCAGCAGACCACTAGCGGGAGGGCCCCCAATCAATGAGCAGTTCTTC,CASRPLAGGPPINEQFF
many,TRBJ2-5,TRBV7-3,TRBD2,15,TGTGCCAGCAGCCGCTGGGCTAGCGGGAAGGAGACCCAGTACTTC,CASSRWASGKETQYF
-,TRBJ1-2,TRBV28,TRBD1,12,TGTGCCAGCAGGCTACAGGGGCATGGCTACACCTTC,CASRLQGHGYTF
-,TRBJ2-5,TRBV20-1,-,13,TGCAGTGCTAGCAGGGAGGGGGTAGAGACCCAGTACTTC,CSASREGVETQYF
many,TRBJ2-7,TRBV5-1,-,15,TGCGCCAGCAGGCCTTCCTCTAGCCCATTATACGAGCAGTACTTC,CASRPSSSPLYEQYF
many,TRBJ2-3,TRBV5-4,-,15,TGTGCCAGCAGCTTGGCGGTGACGAGCACAGATACGCAGTATTTT,CASSLAVTSTDTQYF
few,TRBJ2-2,TRBV4-1,TRBD1,15,TGCGCCAGCAGCCGACCGGGACAGAGAACCGGGGAGCTGTTTTTT,CASSRPGQRTGELFF
-,TRBJ2-7,TRBV6-1,TRBD2,12,TGTGCCAGCAGTGCAGGACTAGCGGAGCAGTACTTC,CASSAGLAEQYF
-,TRBJ2-1,TRBV5-6,TRBD2,17,TGTGCCAGCAGCTTGGACCCCGGGACTAGCGGGAGGTATGAGCAGTTCTTC,CASSLDPGTSGRYEQFF
-,TRBJ2-1,TRBV29-1,-,12,TGCAGCGTTGAAGATGGGTTGGGCGAGCAGTTCTTC,CSVEDGLGEQFF
few,TRBJ2-1,TRBV24-1,TRBD1,16,TGTGCCACCACGATACCCGACAGGGGGTCCTACAATGAGCAGTTCTTC,CATTIPDRGSYNEQFF